This T cell receptor beta chain was documented in a study of T cell repertoires in cytomegalovirus infection. Background on the study: Signatures in public TCR beta sequences pointed to both CMV infection and matching HLA type. Study-level points and caveats: HLA-C-restricted CMV-specific TCR beta clonotypes were dominant in the ex vivo response.

This CDR3 is 13 amino acids long. Trimming cost V 1 base and J 2 bases, with 4 bases left between them. Germline loops: CDR1 SGHTA, CDR2 FQGNSA. This clonotype was detected ten times or more. The antigen is undetermined. TCRdb called the reads again in MiXCR, with one record for every CDR3 protein. The repertoire includes about 360,000 distinct CDR3 sequences, roughly 18% of them detected once, and about 10% sits in the top ten. The sample was PBMCs. The chain carries TRBV7-2 and TRBJ2-3, with no clear D. This clonotype was sampled from a human donor in good health (CMV status not recorded). Some clones in this sample may be carry-over from other donors' samples. The CDR3 DNA reads TGTGCCAGCAGCTTAGAGGTCACAGATACGCAGTATTTT. Translating it yields CASSLEVTDTQYF.